This passage covers 23 T cell receptor beta chains from one sample sequenced in a study of blood T cell repertoires in COVID-19. Repertoires were generated with immunoSEQ multiplex PCR, while TCRdb's copy carries only in-frame clones and drops some. The data contain approximately 210,000 clones, approximately 78% of them singletons. The sequenced material came from peripheral blood. These receptor sequences come from a woman in her thirties or forties with acute or convalescent COVID-19.

This clone was found once. The chain combines TRBV27 with TRBJ2-7; 7 positions match TRBD2. Germline V CDR1 and CDR2: MNHEY, SMNVEV (reference sequence). V shed 1 base, J shed 4 bases, and the junction held 19 bases outside the gene matches. There are 19 residues in the CDR3. The CDR3 DNA sequence: TGTGCCAGCAGTTTATTAAAGAATATGGGGGACTACACACGATACGAGCAGTACTTC. Encoded protein: CASSLLKNMGDYTRYEQYF.

The J gene is TRBJ2-7, the V gene TRBV13, with TRBD2 as a possible D gene (5 bases). The germline V gene has CDR1 PRHDT and CDR2 FYEKMQ (reference sequence). V was shortened by 3 bases and J by 0 bases, with 12 bases between the two germline ends. The CDR3 length is 15 residues. The CDR3: CASSFLNGVSYEQYF. The CDR3 region has the DNA TGTGCCAGCAGCTTCCTCAACGGGGTCTCCTACGAGCAGTACTTC. The whole variable domain, filled in from reference TRBV13 and TRBJ2-7, reads AAGVIQSPRHLIKEKRETATLKCYPIPRHDTVYWYQQGPGQDPQFLISFYEKMQSDKGSIPDRFSAQQFSDYHSELNMSSLELGDSALYFCASSFLNGVSYEQYFGPGTRLTVT.

The CDR3 DNA reads TGTGCCAGCAGTTTTGGCCCCGAAGCTTTCTTT. It specifies CASSFGPEAFF. V and J are TRBV12-3 or TRBV12-4 and TRBJ1-1; D ambiguous. The CDR3 consists of 11 residues. Trimming pared 3 bases from V and 8 bases from J, leaving 7 bases between.

This chain joins TRBV18 and TRBJ1-2; tentative D call: TRBD1 (6 bases). CDR1 and CDR2 (germline): KGHSH, LQKENI. The CDR3 has 13 amino acids. Between the trimmed V and J ends, which lost 6 bases and 4 bases, there was a span of 12 bases. The CDR3 is CASSSDSVYGYTF. In DNA, the CDR3 is TGTGCCAGCTCGTCGGACAGCGTCTATGGCTACACCTTC.

The chain combines TRBV5-1 with TRBJ2-1; no definite D call. V was cut by 4 bases and J by 6 bases, with 8 bases left in between. CDR3 length: 12 residues. The germline CDR1 and CDR2 sequences are SGHRS and YFSETQ. CDR3 sequence: CASSLSFNEQFF. In nucleotides, the CDR3 is TGCGCCAGCAGCCTCTCTTTCAATGAGCAGTTCTTC.

The chain joins TRBV6-5 to TRBJ1-3, with D hard to call. In germline, CDR1 is MNHEY, CDR2 SVGAGI. V lost 0 bases and J lost 0, with 9 bases in between. The CDR3 loop spans 16 amino acids. CDR3 nucleotides: TGTGCCAGCAGTTACTCTGCCGGAGTCTCTGGAAACACCATATATTTT. Encoded protein: CASSYSAGVSGNTIYF.

The chain carries TRBV18 and TRBJ1-2; possible D gene TRBD1, 5 bases. The germline V and J ends were trimmed by 3 bases and 8 bases, with 13 bases remaining between them. In germline, CDR1 is KGHSH, CDR2 LQKENI. CDR3 size: 13 residues. DNA of the CDR3: TGTGCCAGCTCACCCAGCGGGGACCGCGGCTACACCTTC. It encodes CASSPSGDRGYTF. Drawing the rest from reference TRBV18 and TRBJ1-2, the complete variable domain is NAGVMQNPRHLVRRRGQEARLRCSPMKGHSHVYWYRQLPEEGLKFMVYLQKENIIDESGMPKERFSAEFPKEGPSILRIQQVVRGDSAAYFCASSPSGDRGYTFGSGTRLTVV.

This clone was seen just once. V usage is TRBV6-6 and J usage is TRBJ2-1, with 8 bases matching TRBD1. Germline loops: CDR1 MNHNY, CDR2 SVGAGI (reference sequence). Unmatched junction bases numbered 7, after V lost 2 bases and J lost 7 bases. This CDR3 has 15 amino acids. CDR3 sequence reads: CASSYLQGARNEQFF. In nucleotides, the CDR3 is TGTGCCAGCAGTTACCTGCAGGGGGCTCGGAATGAGCAGTTCTTC.

V usage is TRBV2 and J usage is TRBJ1-5; 7 nucleotides match TRBD1. Germline CDR1 and CDR2: SNHLY and FYNNEI. The CDR3 has 16 amino acids. The ends lost 4 bases at V and 4 bases at J; junction bases unmatched: 10. CDR3 nucleotide sequence: TGTGCCAGCAGTGTAACTACAGGGGATCGAAATCAGCCCCAGCATTTT. The encoded protein is CASSVTTGDRNQPQHF. Together with reference TRBV2 and TRBJ1-5, the CDR3 gives the full variable domain: EPEVTQTPSHQVTQMGQEVILRCVPISNHLYFYWYRQILGQKVEFLVSFYNNEISEKSEIFDDQFSVERPDGSNFTLKIRSTKLEDSAMYFCASSVTTGDRNQPQHFGDGTRLSIL.

The chain is built from TRBV7-2 and TRBJ1-6, with 7 bases fitting TRBD1. The ends lost 8 bases at V and 7 bases at J; junction bases unmatched: 8. The V gene's germline CDR1 is SGHTA and CDR2 FQGNSA. The CDR3 loop spans 14 amino acids. CDR3 DNA: TGTGCCAGCTGTTCCGGGACAGTAAATTCACCCCTCCACTTT. Amino acid sequence: CASCSGTVNSPLHF.

This clone has a single count. The chain couples TRBV6-1 to TRBJ1-5; unclear D gene. Germline V gene data show CDR1 as MNHNS and CDR2 as SASEGT. This CDR3 spans 16 amino acids. Trimming stripped 2 bases from V and 5 bases from J, with 16 bases between. Here the CDR3 DNA reads TGTGCCAGCAGTGAATCCCGGGTGAGGGATTATCAGCCCCAGCATTTT. Its protein is CASSESRVRDYQPQHF.

The chain links TRBV18 to TRBJ1-1; a possible D gene is TRBD1 (5 bases). This CDR3 has 15 residues. Trimming removed 3 bases at V and 0 bases at J, with 11 bases between. Germline loops: CDR1 KGHSH, CDR2 LQKENI. The CDR3 DNA sequence: TGTGCCAGCTCACCCATTGACAGTATGAACACTGAAGCTTTCTTT. This sequence encodes CASSPIDSMNTEAFF.

The J gene is TRBJ1-2, the V gene TRBV28; TRBD1 matches at 9 bases. Germline V CDR1 and CDR2: MDHEN, SYDVKM. J lost 7 bases, V lost 5 bases, and 14 bases had no gene match. The CDR3 contains 16 residues. CDR3 residues: CASSPTLGQGSPGYTF. CDR3 DNA: TGTGCCAGCAGTCCGACCCTAGGACAGGGGTCGCCTGGCTACACCTTC.

Only one count was recorded for this clone. The V gene is TRBV5-6, the J gene TRBJ2-7; 10 nucleotides align to TRBD2. Per the germline V gene, CDR1 is SGHDT and CDR2 is YYEEEE. Germline trimming cut 7 bases from V and 0 bases from J; bases unmatched to any gene: 10. CDR3 size: 16 residues. The CDR3 spells CASGLPSGGGSYEQYF. CDR3 DNA sequence: TGTGCCAGCGGATTACCAAGCGGGGGGGGCTCCTACGAGCAGTACTTC.

As to this clone: Sequence at one end of the junction differs from germline and may be a read error. The chain is built from TRBV18 and TRBJ2-2; TRBD1 matches at 7 bases. The CDR3 is made up of 15 amino acids. Germline values: CDR1 KGHSH, CDR2 LQKENI. For the CDR3, the DNA is TGTGCCAGTTCACCTAGGGGGCTCAACACCGGGGAGCTGTTTTTT. Its translation: CASSPRGLNTGELFF.

The V call is TRBV5-1, the J call TRBJ2-1; TRBD2 agrees at 9 bases. Germline V gives CDR1 SGHRS, CDR2 YFSETQ. Trimming took 0 bases from V and 4 from J; bases not matched to a gene: 5. The CDR3 has 16 residues. The CDR3 loop is CASSLEARGGYNEQFF. Written as DNA, the CDR3 is TGCGCCAGCAGCTTGGAGGCGCGGGGGGGATACAATGAGCAGTTCTTC.

The chain carries TRBV5-5 and TRBJ2-7; the D gene is possibly TRBD1 (6 bases). CDR3 length: 16 residues. The germline V gene encodes CDR1 SGHKS and CDR2 YYEKEE (reference sequence). Trimming took off 1 base at V and 3 bases at J, with 17 bases between the two ends. The CDR3 region is CASSLRRGQLFYEQYF. The CDR3 nucleotides are TGTGCCAGCAGCTTGCGCAGGGGCCAACTTTTCTACGAGCAGTACTTC.

The chain joins TRBV24-1 to TRBJ2-1; D may be TRBD2 (5 bases). The length of the CDR3 is 13 residues. Germline CDR1 KGHDR, CDR2 SFDVKD. V was pared by 5 bases and J by 9 bases, with 13 bases between. CDR3 coding DNA: TGTGCCACCAGTGCAGCGGAGTGGGGTGAGCAGTTCTTC. Translated: CATSAAEWGEQFF.

This chain joins TRBV28 and TRBJ2-3; maybe TRBD2 (6 bases). V dropped 3 bases and J dropped 2 bases, with 15 bases sitting between them. The V gene's germline CDR1 is MDHEN and CDR2 SYDVKM. This CDR3 contains 16 residues. The CDR3 DNA reads as TGTGCCAGCAGTTTTAGTGCGGGGACTTTCACAGATACGCAGTATTTT. Amino acid sequence: CASSFSAGTFTDTQYF.

The chain combines TRBV6-6 with TRBJ2-7; TRBD1 aligns across 9 bases. This CDR3 has 14 amino acids. V lost 6 bases, J lost 5 bases, and 8 bases stayed unmatched. The germline gives CDR1 MNHNY, CDR2 SVGAGI (reference sequence). The DNA of the CDR3 is TGTGCCAGCAGCCCATCCGGGACAGGGAACGAGCAGTACTTC. This codes for CASSPSGTGNEQYF.

The V and J genes are TRBV6-5 and TRBJ2-1; 12 bases match TRBD1. Germline V gene lookup returns CDR1 MNHEY and CDR2 SVGAGI. There are 12 residues in the CDR3. The ends lost 10 bases at V and 10 bases at J; junction bases unmatched: 5. The CDR3 sequence: CATGTGGGEQFF. The CDR3 bases are TGTGCCACCGGGACAGGGGGCGGCGAGCAGTTCTTC.

This clone appeared once. The chain employs TRBV18 and TRBJ2-7; no definite D call. Trimming removed 1 base from V and 0 bases from J, with 7 bases in between. This CDR3 contains 14 residues. From germline, CDR1 is KGHSH and CDR2 LQKENI. The CDR3 region is CASSPRQSSYEQYF. The CDR3 DNA sequence: TGTGCCAGCTCACCACGCCAGTCCTCCTACGAGCAGTACTTC. Drawing the rest from reference TRBV18 and TRBJ2-7, the complete variable domain is NAGVMQNPRHLVRRRGQEARLRCSPMKGHSHVYWYRQLPEEGLKFMVYLQKENIIDESGMPKERFSAEFPKEGPSILRIQQVVRGDSAAYFCASSPRQSSYEQYFGPGTRLTVT.

This clone showed up just a few times. The CDR3 DNA sequence: TGTGCCAGCAGCCCGGACTGGGACACCGGGGAGCTGTTTTTT. Translated, it gives CASSPDWDTGELFF. The chain joins TRBV11-2 to TRBJ2-2; possible D gene TRBD2, 5 bases. Trimming cost V 5 bases and J 3 bases, with 10 bases left between them. The CDR3 sequence is 14 residues long. Germline CDR1 and CDR2: SGHAT and FQNNGV.